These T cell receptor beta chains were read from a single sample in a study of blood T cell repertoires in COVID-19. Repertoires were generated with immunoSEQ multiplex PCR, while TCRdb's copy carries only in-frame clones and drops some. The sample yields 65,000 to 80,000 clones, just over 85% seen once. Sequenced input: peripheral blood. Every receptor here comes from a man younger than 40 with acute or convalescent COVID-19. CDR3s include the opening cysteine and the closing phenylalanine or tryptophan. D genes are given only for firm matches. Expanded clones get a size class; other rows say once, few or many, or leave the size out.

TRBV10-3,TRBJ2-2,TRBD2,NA,CATSPGAGAGELFF,TGTGCCACCTCCCCAGGAGCGGGGGCCGGGGAGCTGTTTTTT
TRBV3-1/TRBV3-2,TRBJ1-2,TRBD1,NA,CASSYRGNYGYTF,TGTGCCAGCAGCTACAGGGGTAACTATGGCTACACCTTC
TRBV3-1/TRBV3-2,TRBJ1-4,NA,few,CASSQSSWEEEKLFF,TGTGCCAGCAGCCAATCGTCCTGGGAGGAGGAAAAACTGTTTTTT
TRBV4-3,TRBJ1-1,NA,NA,CASSQAWHLSGEAFF,TGCGCCAGCAGCCAGGCATGGCACCTTTCTGGTGAAGCTTTCTTT
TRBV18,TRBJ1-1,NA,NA,CASSPPYGSTEAFF,TGTGCCAGCTCACCACCGTATGGCAGCACTGAAGCTTTCTTT
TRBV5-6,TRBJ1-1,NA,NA,CASSPPGPDYTEAFF,TGTGCCAGCAGCCCCCCTGGGCCGGATTACACTGAAGCTTTCTTT
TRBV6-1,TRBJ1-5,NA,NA,CASSDTTKMQPQHF,TGTGCCAGCAGTGACACTACAAAGATGCAGCCCCAGCATTTT
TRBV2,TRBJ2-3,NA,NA,CASRTGLRTDTQYF,TGTGCCAGCAGAACGGGATTACGGACAGATACGCAGTATTTT
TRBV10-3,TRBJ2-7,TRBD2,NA,CAIREGTSGSSYEQYF,TGTGCCATCAGAGAAGGGACTAGCGGATCCTCCTACGAGCAGTACTTC
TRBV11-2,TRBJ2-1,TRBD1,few,CASSRDRVSYNEQFF,TGTGCCAGCAGCCGCGACAGGGTCTCCTACAATGAGCAGTTCTTC
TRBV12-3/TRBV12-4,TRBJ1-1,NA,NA,CASSLTGNTEAFF,TGTGCCAGCAGTTTAACGGGGAACACTGAAGCTTTCTTT
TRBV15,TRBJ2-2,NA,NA,CATSRDAGSNTGELFF,TGTGCCACCAGCAGAGATGCAGGCTCGAACACCGGGGAGCTGTTTTTT
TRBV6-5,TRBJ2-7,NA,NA,CTSIMGQSSYEQYF,TGTACCAGCATCATGGGACAATCGTCCTACGAGCAGTACTTC
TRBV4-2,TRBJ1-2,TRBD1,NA,CASSQDRQHRDRGYGYTF,TGTGCCAGCAGCCAAGATCGGCAACACCGGGACAGGGGGTATGGCTACACCTTC
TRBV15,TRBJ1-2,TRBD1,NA,CATSRDLWGYPGTGEDGYTF,TGTGCCACCAGCAGAGATCTCTGGGGGTACCCCGGGACAGGGGAGGATGGCTACACCTTC
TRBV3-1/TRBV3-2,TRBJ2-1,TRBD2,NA,CASSLGLADNEQFF,TGTGCCAGCAGCCTCGGACTAGCAGACAATGAGCAGTTCTTC
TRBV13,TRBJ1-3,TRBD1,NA,CASSFPGQRFLSSGNTIYF,TGTGCCAGCAGCTTTCCGGGACAGAGGTTCTTAAGCTCTGGAAACACCATATATTTT
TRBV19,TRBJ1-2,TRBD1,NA,CASTWTGGNGYTF,TGTGCCAGTACCTGGACAGGGGGCAATGGCTACACCTTC
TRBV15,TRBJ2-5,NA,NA,CATSNQWRETQYF,TGTGCCACCAGCAACCAGTGGAGGGAGACCCAGTACTTC
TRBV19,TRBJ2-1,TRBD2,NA,CASRGTSGDSYNEQFF,TGTGCCAGTAGGGGGACTAGCGGGGACTCCTACAATGAGCAGTTCTTC
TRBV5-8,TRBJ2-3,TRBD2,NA,CASSPRGGRTDTQYF,TGTGCCAGCAGCCCTCGGGGGGGGCGAACAGATACGCAGTATTTT
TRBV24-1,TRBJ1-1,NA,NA,CATSDPGYTEAFF,TGTGCCACCAGTGACCCAGGATACACTGAAGCTTTCTTT
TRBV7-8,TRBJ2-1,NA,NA,CASSSRDPRRFF,TGTGCCAGCAGCTCGAGAGATCCTCGCCGGTTCTTC
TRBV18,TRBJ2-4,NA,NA,CASSPLQQKNIQYF,TGTGCCAGCTCACCGCTTCAACAGAAAAACATTCAGTACTTC
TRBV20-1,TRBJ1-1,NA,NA,CSVIRQVEAFF,TGCAGTGTCATAAGACAGGTTGAAGCTTTCTTT
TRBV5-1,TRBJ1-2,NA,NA,CASSSPQGGGYTF,TGCGCCAGCAGCTCACCTCAGGGAGGTGGCTACACCTTC
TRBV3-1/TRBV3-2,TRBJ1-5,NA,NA,CASSHLRGDHSNQPQHF,TGTGCCAGCAGCCATTTACGGGGGGACCATAGCAATCAGCCCCAGCATTTT
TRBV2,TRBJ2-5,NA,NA,CASKVEETQYF,TGTGCCAGCAAAGTGGAGGAGACCCAGTACTTC
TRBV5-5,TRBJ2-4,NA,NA,CASSLEGAPKNIQYF,TGTGCCAGCAGCTTGGAAGGGGCTCCCAAAAACATTCAGTACTTC
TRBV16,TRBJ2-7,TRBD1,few,CASTDEGTAGGSIYEQYF,TGTGCCAGCACCGACGAGGGGACGGCAGGGGGTAGTATCTACGAGCAGTACTTC
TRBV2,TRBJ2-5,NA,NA,CASKSQGQETQYF,TGTGCCAGCAAGAGCCAGGGACAAGAGACCCAGTACTTC
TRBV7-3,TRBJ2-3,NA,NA,CASSRGVTGDTQYF,TGTGCCAGCAGCCGGGGAGTCACGGGAGATACGCAGTATTTT
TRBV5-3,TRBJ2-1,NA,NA,CARSLGARHRPYNEQFF,TGTGCCAGAAGCTTGGGGGCTCGGCACCGTCCCTACAATGAGCAGTTCTTC
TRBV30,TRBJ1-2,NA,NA,CAWTPMAGTYGYTF,TGTGCCTGGACCCCGATGGCGGGAACCTACGGCTACACCTTC
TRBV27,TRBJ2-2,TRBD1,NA,CASSSPGTGYTGELFF,TGTGCCAGCAGTTCCCCCGGGACAGGGTATACCGGGGAGCTGTTTTTT
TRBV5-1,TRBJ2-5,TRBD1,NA,CASSPRGQGLETQYF,TGCGCCAGCAGCCCGAGGGGACAGGGTCTAGAGACCCAGTACTTC
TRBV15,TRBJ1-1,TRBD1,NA,CATSPPGQGLTEAFF,TGTGCCACCAGCCCCCCGGGACAGGGTCTAACTGAAGCTTTCTTT
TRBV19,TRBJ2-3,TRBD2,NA,CASSMGGTSGTDTQYF,TGTGCCAGTAGTATGGGTGGGACTAGCGGCACAGATACGCAGTATTTT
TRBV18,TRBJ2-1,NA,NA,CASSPQHEQFF,TGTGCCAGCTCACCACAGCATGAGCAGTTCTTC
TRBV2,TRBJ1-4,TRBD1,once,CASRGQATEKLFF,TGTGCCAGCCGGGGACAGGCAACTGAAAAACTGTTTTTT
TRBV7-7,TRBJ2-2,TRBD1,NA,CASSTRPGQGARTGELFF,TGTGCTAGCAGCACACGTCCGGGACAGGGGGCTCGGACCGGGGAGCTGTTTTTT
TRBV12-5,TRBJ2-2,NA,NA,CASGFRDTGELFF,TGTGCTAGTGGTTTTCGGGACACCGGGGAGCTGTTTTTT
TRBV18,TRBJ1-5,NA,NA,CASSPSTPYSNQPQHF,TGTGCCAGCTCACCCTCAACACCGTATAGCAATCAGCCCCAGCATTTT
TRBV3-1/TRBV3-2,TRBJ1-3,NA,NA,CASSQDRVSGNTIYF,TGTGCCAGCAGCCAAGACAGGGTATCTGGAAACACCATATATTTT
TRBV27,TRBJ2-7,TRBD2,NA,CASSRLAGSYEQYF,TGTGCCAGCAGTCGACTAGCGGGGAGTTACGAGCAGTACTTC
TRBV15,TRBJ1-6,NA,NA,CATRWSVGSPLHF,TGTGCCACCAGGTGGAGCGTTGGTTCACCCCTCCACTTT
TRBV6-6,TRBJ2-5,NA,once,CASSSYRVGETQYF,TGTGCCAGCAGTTCTTACAGGGTCGGGGAGACCCAGTACTTC
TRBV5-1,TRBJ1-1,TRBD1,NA,CASSFRQGVGTEAFF,TGCGCCAGCAGCTTTAGACAGGGCGTTGGAACTGAAGCTTTCTTT
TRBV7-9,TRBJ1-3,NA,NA,CASSLTGRFVRTGNTIYF,TGTGCCAGCAGCTTAACGGGGAGATTCGTAAGGACTGGAAACACCATATATTTT
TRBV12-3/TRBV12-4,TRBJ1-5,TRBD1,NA,CASRDRDQPQHF,TGTGCCAGCAGGGACAGGGATCAGCCCCAGCATTTT
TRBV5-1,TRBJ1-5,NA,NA,CASSLEGRGQPQHF,TGCGCCAGCAGCTTGGAAGGCAGGGGTCAGCCCCAGCATTTT
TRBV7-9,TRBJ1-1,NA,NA,CASSPTRILPPSF,TGTGCCAGCAGCCCAACACGGATCCTCCCTCCTAGCTTT
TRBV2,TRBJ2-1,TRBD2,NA,CASIGLARNEQFF,TGTGCCAGCATAGGACTAGCGAGGAATGAGCAGTTCTTC
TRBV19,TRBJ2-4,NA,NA,CASRAAGAEQNIQYF,TGTGCCAGTAGAGCCGCGGGGGCAGAGCAGAACATTCAGTACTTC
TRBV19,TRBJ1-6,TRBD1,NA,CASSQDHRGGNSPLHF,TGTGCCAGTAGCCAAGACCACAGGGGAGGTAATTCACCCCTCCACTTT
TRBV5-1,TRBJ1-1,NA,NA,CASSLSVRFLENTEAFF,TGCGCCAGCAGCTTAAGCGTGCGGTTCCTCGAGAACACTGAAGCTTTCTTT
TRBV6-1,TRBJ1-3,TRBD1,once,CASSELTGPTGNTIYF,TGTGCCAGCAGTGAACTGACAGGGCCGACTGGAAACACCATATATTTT
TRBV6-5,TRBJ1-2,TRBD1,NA,CASSNRDRGSHGYTF,TGTGCCAGCAGCAACCGGGACAGGGGGTCTCATGGCTACACCTTC